Following are 29 T cell receptor beta chains from one sample sequenced in a study of T-cell reconstitution after alpha-beta-depleted transplantation in children (dated by TCRdb to the mid-2010s). Libraries were built with PCR. TCRdb shows the sequencer as Illumina HiSeq 2500. TCR libraries were prepared with molecular barcoding, using unique molecular identifiers to normalize TCRbeta repertoire quantification. TCRdb ran its own pipeline on the public reads, namely fastp trimming at Q25 and MiXCR clone calling, and kept in-frame beta chains. Entries are consolidated by CDR3 protein sequence, retaining the most common genes and DNA. A total of about 470,000 distinct CDR3 sequences appear in this sample, about 45% of them only once. The top ten clones comprise 27% of the sample. The sample's treatment or condition, from its label and the paper: allogeneic hematopoietic cell transplantation with graft depleted of TCRalphabeta T cells and CD19 B cells.

Specimen: PBMCs, collected before TCRalphabeta/CD19-depleted stem cell transplant. All receptors come from a girl aged 2 to 9 with aplastic anemia, due to receive a stem cell transplant.

Remarks on this clonotype: The germline gene is not matched at one end of the junction; a read error may be the cause. This chain joins TRBV7-8 and TRBJ2-5, with a weak D call TRBD1 (6 bases). The germline CDR1 and CDR2 sequences are SGHVS and FQNEAQ. This CDR3 is 16 amino acids long. The CDR3 DNA reads TGTGCTAGCACCCAAAGCCTTTGGGACAACCAGGAGACCCAGTACTTC. This sequence encodes CASTQSLWDNQETQYF.

This clonotype was recorded at least ten times. The chain has TRBV5-1 and TRBJ2-3; 10 positions match TRBD2. Germline loops: CDR1 SGHRS, CDR2 YFSETQ. CDR3 size: 17 residues. With 0 bases clipped from V and 4 bases from J, the junction kept 8 bases outside the gene matches. The CDR3 is CASSLASGLASADTQYF. CDR3 coding DNA: TGCGCCAGCAGCTTGGCCTCGGGACTAGCGAGCGCAGATACGCAGTATTTT.

V is TRBV7-2 and J is TRBJ1-3; 7 bases align to TRBD1. Germline lookup yields CDR1 SGHTA and CDR2 FQGNSA. CDR3 length: 17 amino acids. After removal of 1 base from V and 4 bases from J, the junction contained 10 bases not matched to a gene. As DNA, the CDR3 is TGTGCCAGCAGCTTAGGGGCCTACAGGGGAGCCGGAAACACCATATATTTT. This codes for CASSLGAYRGAGNTIYF.

This clonotype showed up just a few times. This chain links TRBV20-1 with TRBJ2-3; the match to TRBD2 covers 10 bases. This CDR3 region has 16 residues. Germline-derived CDR1 and CDR2 are DFQATT and SNEGSKA (reference sequence). V lost 6 bases to trimming and J lost 2 bases; unmatched junction nucleotides: 11. The CDR3 sequence: CSAPSGLAASTDTQYF. The CDR3 DNA is TGCAGTGCCCCCAGTGGACTAGCGGCGTCCACAGATACGCAGTATTTT.

A remark on this clonotype: A much larger clone is a single base away; this may be a read error. The V call is TRBV12-3 or TRBV12-4, the J call TRBJ2-7, with D perhaps TRBD2 (6 bases). V dropped 6 bases and J dropped 3 bases, with 9 bases sitting between them. There are 12 residues in the CDR3. CDR3 sequence (DNA): TGTGCCAGCAGCTGGGACTTCTACGAGCAGTACTTC. Its translation is CASSWDFYEQYF.

This chain uses TRBV29-1 with TRBJ2-1; D tentatively reads TRBD1 or TRBD2 (6 bases each). Germline V gene data show CDR1 as SQVTM and CDR2 as ANQGSEA. The CDR3 contains 13 residues. Between the trimmed V and J ends, which lost 6 bases and 8 bases, there was a span of 17 bases. In DNA form, the CDR3 reads TGCAGCGTCGGCGGGACACCCACGGATGAGCAGTTCTTC. Translation gives CSVGGTPTDEQFF.

The chain combines TRBV20-1 with TRBJ2-7; TRBD2 might be the D (7 bases). Germline-derived CDR1 and CDR2 are DFQATT and SNEGSKA (reference sequence). The germline V and J ends were trimmed by 3 bases and 5 bases, with 17 bases remaining between them. The CDR3 runs 14 residues. In DNA, the CDR3 is TGCAGTGCTAGGAGGGGGGGGACGAGGGACGAGCAGTACTTC. Residues: CSARRGGTRDEQYF.

This clonotype was recorded at least ten times. The chain recombines TRBV5-6 with TRBJ2-7; 7 nucleotides line up with TRBD2. This CDR3 has 14 amino acids. V was pared by 6 bases and J by 1 base, with 7 bases of the junction left unmatched. Germline V gives CDR1 SGHDT, CDR2 YYEEEE. The CDR3 here is CASISAGPSYEQYF. CDR3 nucleotides: TGTGCCAGCATCTCAGCGGGACCGTCCTACGAGCAGTACTTC.

The V and J genes are TRBV28 and TRBJ2-2, with 14 nucleotides matching TRBD2. This CDR3 is built from 19 residues. V dropped 6 bases and J dropped 5; count of bases not matched to a gene: 14. Germline V gene sequence: CDR1 MDHEN, CDR2 SYDVKM. As DNA, the CDR3 is TGTGCCAGCAGACCTCCGGGACTAGCGGGAGTTGGGGCAACCGGGGAGCTGTTTTTT. Protein: CASRPPGLAGVGATGELFF.

This sequence joins TRBV20-1 and TRBJ2-5, with D possibly being TRBD1 (7 bases). Trimming took 6 bases from V and 1 from J, leaving 12 bases between them. The germline CDR1 and CDR2 sequences are DFQATT and SNEGSKA (reference sequence). The CDR3 length is 13 residues. CDR3 nucleotide sequence: TGCAGTGCCCCCAGGGGGGCCCAAGAGACCCAGTACTTC. It yields the protein CSAPRGAQETQYF.

This CDR3 reads CASSGDRNNSPLHF. The CDR3 nucleotides read TGTGCCAGCAGCGGAGACAGGAATAATTCACCCCTCCACTTT. The chain uses TRBV9 and TRBJ1-6, with a possible D match to TRBD1 (6 bases). The germline gives CDR1 SGDLS, CDR2 YYNGEE. The CDR3 has 14 amino acids. Trimming took 3 bases from V and 5 from J, leaving 9 bases between them.

V is TRBV12-3 or TRBV12-4 and J is TRBJ2-3; 10 bases agree with TRBD2. The CDR3 runs to 18 residues. The V and J ends lost 5 bases and 5 bases, in that order; junction bases with no gene match: 16. The chain's CDR3 is CASSPGPLSGRVEDTQYF. The CDR3 DNA reads as TGTGCCAGCAGTCCCGGTCCCCTCAGCGGGAGGGTTGAAGATACGCAGTATTTT.

This clonotype was seen repeatedly, ten times or more. V usage is TRBV7-9 and J usage is TRBJ2-7; TRBD1 aligns across 9 bases. There are 16 residues in the CDR3. The trim removed 6 bases at V and 5 bases at J, leaving 14 bases unmatched. Germline CDR1 and CDR2: SEHNR and FQNEAQ (reference sequence). CDR3 coding DNA: TGTGCCAGCAGATATCCCCCCGGACAGGGGAACCACGAGCAGTACTTC. Translated: CASRYPPGQGNHEQYF.

This chain joins TRBV5-4 and TRBJ2-1, with TRBD1 identical over 9 bases. The trim removed 1 base at V and 6 bases at J, leaving 5 bases unmatched. Germline CDR1 and CDR2: SGHNT and YYREEE (reference sequence). The CDR3 loop spans 15 amino acids. CDR3 in amino acids: CASSLPGQGVNEQFF. The CDR3 region has the DNA TGTGCCAGCAGCTTGCCGGGACAGGGAGTCAATGAGCAGTTCTTC.

This clonotype has at least ten counts. This chain joins TRBV7-9 and TRBJ2-5; D tentatively reads TRBD1 or TRBD2 (5 bases each). CDR1 is SEHNR, CDR2 FQNEAQ, per germline (reference sequence). CDR3 size: 15 residues. V lost 1 base to trimming and J lost 4 bases, with 13 bases between them. The CDR3, as DNA: TGTGCCAGCAGCTTAGGGGGGACGAGGGCAGAGACCCAGTACTTC. It codes for CASSLGGTRAETQYF. The whole variable domain, filled in from reference TRBV7-9 and TRBJ2-5, reads DTGVSQNPRHKITKRGQNVTFRCDPISEHNRLYWYRQTLGQGPEFLTYFQNEAQLEKSRLLSDRFSAERPKGSFSTLEIQRTEQGDSAMYLCASSLGGTRAETQYFGPGTRLLVL.

The chain couples TRBV29-1 to TRBJ2-7, with 7 bases lining up with TRBD2. The CDR3 has 13 residues. Trimming cost V 2 bases and J 1 base; bases outside gene matches: 2. Germline CDR1 and CDR2: SQVTM and ANQGSEA. The CDR3 nucleotides are TGCAGCGTTGAATCGGGGGGATCCTACGAGCAGTACTTC. Protein: CSVESGGSYEQYF.

This clonotype was observed once. For the CDR3, the DNA is TGTGCCAGCAGTTCATTTAACAGGGGGCGGAAACCAGATGAGCAGTTCTTC. Its translation: CASSSFNRGRKPDEQFF. The genes are TRBV27 and TRBJ2-1; 9 bases align to TRBD1. The J segment lost 8 bases and the V segment lost 4 bases, leaving 15 bases of the junction unmatched. The CDR3 is 17 amino acids. CDR1 and CDR2 (germline): MNHEY, SMNVEV (reference sequence).

CDR3 in amino acids: CSAREGNQETQYF. The DNA for the CDR3 is TGCAGTGCTAGAGAAGGTAACCAAGAGACCCAGTACTTC. The chain has TRBV20-1 and TRBJ2-5; no reliable D call. V gave up 0 bases and J gave up 0 bases, with 5 bases separating them. Germline CDR1 is DFQATT and CDR2 is SNEGSKA (reference sequence). CDR3 length: 13 residues.

Ten or more counts support this clonotype. CDR3 in DNA: TGCAGCGTTGAATCGCCTAGCAGAAATGAGCAGTTCTTC. Encoded protein: CSVESPSRNEQFF. The gene calls are TRBV29-1 and TRBJ2-1, with D perhaps matching TRBD2 (5 bases). CDR3 length equals 13 residues. Germline CDR1 is SQVTM and CDR2 is ANQGSEA. The ends were cut back, 2 bases at V and 7 bases at J, with 12 bases in the middle.

The chain has TRBV12-3 or TRBV12-4 and TRBJ1-1; D perhaps matches TRBD1 (5 bases). The CDR3 consists of 16 residues. V was pared by 1 base and J by 2 bases, with 14 bases between. The CDR3 is CASSLGFQGDNTEAFF. CDR3 bases: TGTGCCAGCAGTTTAGGGTTCCAGGGTGACAACACTGAAGCTTTCTTT.

The J gene is TRBJ2-2, the V gene TRBV4-2; unclear D gene. Per the germline V gene, CDR1 is LGHNA and CDR2 is YNFKEQ. Deletions cut 2 bases from V and 5 bases from J, with 15 bases between. The CDR3 loop spans 16 amino acids. This CDR3 reads CASSQIGQDRTGELFF. The CDR3 coding sequence is TGTGCCAGCAGCCAAATAGGGCAGGATCGAACCGGGGAGCTGTTTTTT.

This chain joins TRBV19 and TRBJ2-1; D call uncertain. The V end was cut by 3 bases, the J end by 1 base, with 7 bases between. This CDR3 is 14 amino acids long. From germline, CDR1 is LNHDA and CDR2 SQIVND (reference sequence). CDR3 bases: TGTGCCAGTAGTATTCGTTATTCCTACAATGAGCAGTTCTTC. Residues: CASSIRYSYNEQFF. The full variable domain, in which reference TRBV19 and TRBJ2-1 provide the parts outside the CDR3, is DGGITQSPKYLFRKEGQNVTLSCEQNLNHDAMYWYRQDPGQGLRLIYYSQIVNDFQKGDIAEGYSVSREKKESFPLTVTSAQKNPTAFYLCASSIRYSYNEQFFGPGTRLTVL.

This rearrangement joins TRBV9 to TRBJ1-6; no clear D gene. The CDR3 totals 13 residues. The V gene lost 0 bases and the J gene lost 8 bases, with 6 bases spanning the gap. CDR1 and CDR2 from the germline V gene are SGDLS and YYNGEE. The CDR3 region is CASSVDRDSPLHF. In nucleotides, the CDR3 is TGTGCCAGCAGCGTAGATCGGGATTCACCCCTCCACTTT.

V and J are TRBV30 and TRBJ2-3; 11 bases line up with TRBD2. The CDR3 runs 17 residues. From germline, CDR1 is GTSNPN and CDR2 SVGIG (reference sequence). Losses at the gene ends were 1 base for V and 4 bases for J; bases not matched to a gene: 10. CDR3 sequence reads: CAWSASGGPLAPDTQYF. In DNA, the CDR3 is TGTGCCTGGAGTGCTAGCGGGGGGCCCCTCGCACCAGATACGCAGTATTTT.

A single count supports this clonotype. This chain uses TRBV5-5 with TRBJ2-2, with D possibly being TRBD1 or TRBD2 (5 bases each). V gave up 3 bases and J gave up 7 bases, with 16 bases separating them. The germline V gene has CDR1 SGHKS and CDR2 YYEKEE (reference sequence). CDR3 size: 15 residues. CDR3 residues: CASSSSGRDDGELFF. The CDR3 DNA reads as TGTGCCAGCAGCTCCTCGGGACGGGATGACGGGGAGCTGTTTTTT.

In regard to this clonotype: One base away lies a much larger clone, so this may be a sequencing read error. This rearrangement joins TRBV12-3 or TRBV12-4 to TRBJ2-7, with D possibly being TRBD2 (5 bases). The CDR3 extends over 13 amino acids. The CDR3 region is CANSLGSLYEQYF. CDR3 nucleotides: TGTGCCAACAGTTTAGGGAGTCTCTACGAGCAGTACTTC.

This clonotype was seen more than once but under ten times. This chain joins TRBV15 and TRBJ1-2, with D tentatively TRBD1 (6 bases). This CDR3 comprises 18 residues. Trimming took 0 bases from V and 2 from J, leaving 19 bases between them. Germline V gene data show CDR1 as LNHNV and CDR2 as YYDKDF (reference sequence). CDR3 protein: CATSRDLGSTGPNYGYTF. Written as DNA, the CDR3 is TGTGCCACCAGCAGAGATCTAGGATCGACAGGCCCGAACTATGGCTACACCTTC. The whole variable domain, remainder taken from reference TRBV15 and TRBJ1-2, is DAMVIQNPRYQVTQFGKPVTLSCSQTLNHNVMYWYQQKSSQAPKLLFHYYDKDFNNEADTPDNFQSRRPNTSFCFLDIRSPGLGDTAMYLCATSRDLGSTGPNYGYTFGSGTRLTVV.

The rearrangement uses TRBV4-1 and TRBJ2-3; D possibly corresponds to TRBD2 (6 bases). Germline V CDR1 and CDR2: MGHRA, YSYEKL. CDR3 length: 16 residues. Trimming pared 5 bases from V and 4 bases from J, leaving 19 bases between. The CDR3 sequence: CASSIPGLRTSDTQYF. The CDR3 DNA reads as TGCGCCAGCAGCATCCCGGGACTGAGGACATCAGATACGCAGTATTTT.

V is TRBV7-8 and J is TRBJ2-3; the match to TRBD1 covers 9 bases. Losses at the gene ends were 5 bases for V and 4 bases for J; bases not matched to a gene: 10. This CDR3 comprises 16 residues. CDR1 SGHVS and CDR2 FQNEAQ come from the germline V gene. CDR3 nucleotide sequence: TGTGCCAGCAGCCAAAGCCGGGACAGGGTGGCAGATACGCAGTATTTT. Amino acids: CASSQSRDRVADTQYF.